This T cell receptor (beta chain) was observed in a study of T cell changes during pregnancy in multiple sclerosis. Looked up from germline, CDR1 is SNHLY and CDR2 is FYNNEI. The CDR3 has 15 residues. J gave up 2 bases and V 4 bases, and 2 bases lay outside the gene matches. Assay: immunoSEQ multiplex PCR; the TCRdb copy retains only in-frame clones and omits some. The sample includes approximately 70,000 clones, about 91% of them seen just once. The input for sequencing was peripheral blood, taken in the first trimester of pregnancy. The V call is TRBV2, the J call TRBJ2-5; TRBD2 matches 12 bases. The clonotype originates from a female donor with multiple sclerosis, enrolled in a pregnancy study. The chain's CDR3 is CASSVGLAGQETQYF. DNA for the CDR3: TGTGCCAGCAGTGTTGGACTAGCGGGACAAGAGACCCAGTACTTC.